The 26 T cell receptor beta chains below were found in one sample sequenced in a study of CD8 T cells in ankylosing spondylitis. A single record per CDR3 protein comes from TCRdb applying MiXCR to the 5' RACE reads. The data contain more than 150,000 distinct CDR3 sequences, 9.5% to 13% of them singletons. Sequenced material: blood, either unsorted or a sorted T cell fraction (not recorded which). Receptors originate from a male donor with ankylosing spondylitis or in good health (not recorded which).

This clonotype was picked up many times. V usage is TRBV5-1 and J usage is TRBJ1-6, with 7 nucleotides matching TRBD1. V was clipped by 3 bases and J by 6 bases; unmatched bases: 6. Germline-derived CDR1 and CDR2 are SGHRS and YFSETQ. The CDR3 contains 15 residues. The CDR3 protein is CASSYGTDRNSPLHF. The CDR3 DNA reads as TGCGCCAGCAGCTATGGGACAGACCGTAATTCACCCCTCCACTTT.

This clonotype turned up a few times. The V gene is TRBV20-1, the J gene TRBJ1-4; D might be TRBD1 (6 bases). The CDR3 has 13 residues. Germline V gene sequence: CDR1 DFQATT, CDR2 SNEGSKA (reference sequence). The ends were cut back, 6 bases at V and 7 bases at J, with 15 bases in the middle. The CDR3 DNA is TGCAGTGCCGGACAGAGCAGAGGTGAAAAACTGTTTTTT. Translation: CSAGQSRGEKLFF.

This clonotype was seen repeatedly, ten times or more. This chain links TRBV6-2 or TRBV6-3 with TRBJ2-7; 14 bases are a match to TRBD2. In germline, CDR1 is MNHEY, CDR2 SVGEGT. This CDR3 spans 15 amino acids. V was pared by 4 bases and J by 4 bases, with 3 bases of the junction left unmatched. CDR3 nucleotide sequence: TGTGCCAGCAGTTCGGGACTAGCGGGGGAATACGAGCAGTACTTC. Translating gives CASSSGLAGEYEQYF.

This clonotype was seen only a few times. The J gene is TRBJ2-7, the V gene TRBV29-1; possibly TRBD1 for D (6 bases). Germline CDR1 SQVTM, CDR2 ANQGSEA. The CDR3 is 11 residues long. The germline V and J ends were trimmed by 7 bases and 5 bases, with 12 bases remaining between them. The DNA of the CDR3 is TGCAGCGCGGGACACGGCGACGAGCAGTACTTC. This codes for CSAGHGDEQYF.

This clonotype was detected a few times. V and J are TRBV7-2 and TRBJ1-6; TRBD1 agrees at 7 bases. The CDR3 is 15 residues long. Germline V gene lookup returns CDR1 SGHTA and CDR2 FQGNSA. The V segment lost 5 bases and the J segment 9 bases; nucleotides outside the gene matches: 10. CDR3 bases: TGTGCCAGCAGCACGAAGACAGGGTTGCGTTCACCCCTCCACTTT. Its protein product is CASSTKTGLRSPLHF. Based on the CDR3 plus reference TRBV7-2 and TRBJ1-6, the full variable domain is GAGVSQSPSNKVTEKGKDVELRCDPISGHTALYWYRQSLGQGLEFLIYFQGNSAPDKSGLPSDRFSAERTGGSVSTLTIQRTQQEDSAVYLCASSTKTGLRSPLHFGNGTRLTVT.

The V gene is TRBV29-1, the J gene TRBJ2-7; no firm D call. Trimming shortened V by 4 bases and J by 7 bases, and 11 bases separated the two germline ends. CDR1 is SQVTM, CDR2 ANQGSEA, per germline. CDR3 length: 11 residues. This CDR3 reads CSVADGLEQYF. The CDR3 coding sequence is TGCAGCGTTGCAGACGGGCTGGAGCAGTACTTC.

This clonotype has only a few counts. The genes are TRBV29-1 and TRBJ2-2; tentatively, D is TRBD1 or TRBD2 (5 bases each). CDR1 and CDR2 from the germline V gene are SQVTM and ANQGSEA. Trimming took off 4 bases at V and 7 bases at J, with 10 bases between the two ends. The CDR3 loop spans 12 amino acids. The CDR3 sequence is CSVAGAGGELFF. The CDR3 coding sequence is TGCAGCGTTGCCGGGGCCGGCGGGGAGCTGTTTTTT.

At least ten counts were recorded for this clonotype. The chain employs TRBV20-1 and TRBJ1-2; D unclear. V was clipped by 5 bases and J by 8 bases, with 15 bases between them. The germline CDR1 and CDR2 sequences are DFQATT and SNEGSKA (reference sequence). This CDR3 region has 12 residues. The CDR3 nucleotides read TGCAGTGCTTTTGGCCCCCAGGTCGGCTACACCTTC. Its protein is CSAFGPQVGYTF.

This clonotype was seen at least ten times. This chain joins TRBV5-5 and TRBJ2-3; TRBD2 might be the D (6 bases). This CDR3 spans 16 amino acids. Germline loops: CDR1 SGHKS, CDR2 YYEKEE (reference sequence). Trimming stripped 0 bases from V and 3 bases from J, with 14 bases between. The CDR3 DNA follows: TGTGCCAGCAGCTTGGGAGCGGGCGGGACGACAGATACGCAGTATTTT. This sequence encodes CASSLGAGGTTDTQYF.

This clonotype was counted at least ten times. The genes are TRBV28 and TRBJ1-4; D perhaps matches TRBD1 (6 bases). V was pared by 2 bases and J by 8 bases, with 9 bases between. The CDR3 totals 13 residues. Per germline, CDR1 MDHEN and CDR2 SYDVKM. The CDR3 DNA reads TGTGCCAGCAGTTTACTCCAGGGGGAAAAACTGTTTTTT. The encoded protein is CASSLLQGEKLFF.

This clonotype was found many times. The V and J genes are TRBV5-1 and TRBJ2-7; tentatively, D is TRBD1 (6 bases). CDR3 length: 14 amino acids. Looked up from germline, CDR1 is SGHRS and CDR2 is YFSETQ. Trimming removed 5 bases at V and 4 bases at J, with 16 bases between. CDR3 residues: CASRRTALTYEQYF. The CDR3 nucleotides are TGCGCCAGCAGGAGGACAGCCCTTACTTACGAGCAGTACTTC.

This clonotype was seen at least ten times. The rearrangement uses TRBV6-1 and TRBJ1-5; 7 nucleotides align to TRBD1. Germline V CDR1 and CDR2: MNHNS, SASEGT. V dropped 6 bases and J dropped 7; count of bases not matched to a gene: 6. This CDR3 is 13 amino acids long. The CDR3 nucleotides are TGTGCCAGCAGAACAGGGGTCAGCCAGCCCCAGCATTTT. Translating gives CASRTGVSQPQHF.

This clonotype was observed a few times. This sequence joins TRBV6-1 and TRBJ2-3, with 9 bases identical to TRBD1. CDR1 is MNHNS, CDR2 SASEGT, per germline. This CDR3 has 16 amino acids. The V segment lost 3 bases and the J segment 6 bases; nucleotides outside the gene matches: 10. The DNA of the CDR3 is TGTGCCAGCAGTGACAATTCCGGGACAGGGAGGGATACGCAGTATTTT. Protein product: CASSDNSGTGRDTQYF.

This clonotype came up a few times. The CDR3 DNA reads as TGTGCCAGCAGTTTCCCAACGACAGGGTCCTACGAGCAGTACTTC. Amino acids: CASSFPTTGSYEQYF. J is TRBJ2-7 and V is TRBV28; 7 bases align to TRBD1. Germline CDR1 is MDHEN and CDR2 is SYDVKM. CDR3 size: 15 residues. V shed 3 bases, J shed 1 base, and the junction held 6 bases outside the gene matches.

This clonotype was counted many times. The chain has TRBV10-3 and TRBJ2-7; 12 bases are shared with TRBD2. In germline, CDR1 is ENHRY, CDR2 SYGVKD. The CDR3 is 18 amino acids. Trimming took 2 bases from V and 0 from J; bases not matched to a gene: 8. CDR3 DNA sequence: TGTGCCATCAGTGAGCAGGGACTAGCGGGTTCTAGCTCCTACGAGCAGTACTTC. The encoded protein is CAISEQGLAGSSSYEQYF.

This clonotype was observed a few times. V is TRBV24-1 and J is TRBJ2-1, with 11 bases fitting TRBD2. V trimming: 3 bases; J trimming: 2 bases; junction bases outside the gene matches: 5. The CDR3 has 17 residues. Germline V gene lookup returns CDR1 KGHDR and CDR2 SFDVKD. The CDR3 bases are TGTGCCACCAGTGATCCGATTAGCGGGGGGGCCTACAATGAGCAGTTCTTC. As protein: CATSDPISGGAYNEQFF.

The J gene is TRBJ2-1, the V gene TRBV28, with 7 bases identical to TRBD2. V was clipped by 2 bases and J by 6 bases; unmatched bases: 4. CDR1 and CDR2 from the germline V gene are MDHEN and SYDVKM. The CDR3 covers 14 residues. Here the CDR3 DNA reads TGTGCCAGCAGTTTAGGGGGGGACCGCAATGAGCAGTTCTTC. Encoded protein: CASSLGGDRNEQFF.

This clonotype was counted many times. V gene TRBV18 combines with J gene TRBJ2-2, with no clear D. Deletions cut 3 bases from V and 2 bases from J, with 13 bases between. Germline-derived CDR1 and CDR2 are KGHSH and LQKENI. The CDR3 is made up of 16 amino acids. DNA for the CDR3: TGTGCCAGCTCACCGGAGAAACAGACAAACACCGGGGAGCTGTTTTTT. Amino acid sequence: CASSPEKQTNTGELFF.

This clonotype showed up just a few times. The chain employs TRBV10-1 and TRBJ2-2; 9 bases align to TRBD2. Germline V gives CDR1 WNHNN, CDR2 SYGVQD (reference sequence). The J segment lost 2 bases and the V segment lost 8 bases, leaving 3 bases of the junction unmatched. The CDR3 runs to 14 residues. CDR3 protein: CASATSGNTGELFF. Here the CDR3 DNA reads TGCGCCAGCGCGACTAGCGGAAACACCGGGGAGCTGTTTTTT.

V usage is TRBV29-1 and J usage is TRBJ1-5; no firm D call. Trimming cost V 2 bases and J 3 bases, with 8 bases left between them. The CDR3 sequence is 13 residues long. Germline V gene sequence: CDR1 SQVTM, CDR2 ANQGSEA. The DNA for the CDR3 is TGCAGCGTTGAATTTGGAGCCAATCAGCCCCAGCATTTT. This gives the protein CSVEFGANQPQHF.

This clonotype was seen repeatedly, ten times or more. This chain uses TRBV4-2 with TRBJ2-2; D gene uncertain. CDR3 size: 15 residues. V lost 0 bases and J lost 5, with 10 bases in between. Germline lookup yields CDR1 LGHNA and CDR2 YNFKEQ. CDR3 loop: CASSQEKLLTGELFF. The DNA for the CDR3 is TGTGCCAGCAGCCAAGAAAAGTTGCTTACCGGGGAGCTGTTTTTT.

This clonotype appeared a few times. The rearrangement links TRBV5-1 to TRBJ2-1; 9 bases are shared with TRBD2. Germline values: CDR1 SGHRS, CDR2 YFSETQ. The CDR3 runs 16 residues. Losses at the gene ends were 2 bases for V and 9 bases for J; bases not matched to a gene: 12. The CDR3 reads CASSLREVAGAAEQFF. In DNA, the CDR3 is TGCGCCAGCAGCTTACGCGAAGTAGCGGGAGCCGCTGAGCAGTTCTTC. Full variable domain (missing parts from reference TRBV5-1 and TRBJ2-1): KAGVTQTPRYLIKTRGQQVTLSCSPISGHRSVSWYQQTPGQGLQFLFEYFSETQRNKGNFPGRFSGRQFSNSRSEMNVSTLELGDSALYLCASSLREVAGAAEQFFGPGTRLTVL.

This clonotype appeared a few times. V gene TRBV20-1 combines with J gene TRBJ2-7, with 10 bases that match TRBD1. Germline V gene sequence: CDR1 DFQATT, CDR2 SNEGSKA (reference sequence). The V segment lost 3 bases and the J segment 3 bases; nucleotides outside the gene matches: 5. This CDR3 has 14 residues. The CDR3, as DNA: TGCAGTGCTAGGAGGACAGGGGGAATCTACGAGCAGTACTTC. Residues: CSARRTGGIYEQYF.

This clonotype was seen a handful of times. The chain couples TRBV6-1 to TRBJ2-3; D assignment may be TRBD1 or TRBD2 (7 bases each). The CDR3 sequence is 16 residues long. Trimming shortened V by 7 bases and J by 4 bases, and 21 bases separated the two germline ends. Germline CDR1 reads MNHNS; CDR2 reads SASEGT. CDR3: CASNHGLGGRPDTQYF. For the CDR3, the DNA is TGTGCCAGCAATCACGGACTAGGGGGCCGTCCAGATACGCAGTATTTT.

Ten or more counts support this clonotype. V usage is TRBV6-2 or TRBV6-3 and J usage is TRBJ2-5; no definite D call. V was clipped by 3 bases and J by 3 bases, with 5 bases between them. This CDR3 has 12 residues. Germline V lookup: CDR1 MNHEY, CDR2 SVGEGT. The CDR3 coding sequence is TGTGCCAGCAGTTATCCAGAAGAGACCCAGTACTTC. It translates to CASSYPEETQYF.

This clonotype was picked up one time. A much larger clone is a single base away; this may be a read error. The rearrangement joins TRBV14 to TRBJ2-7; D remains ambiguous. The germline CDR1 and CDR2 sequences are SGHDN and FVKESK. This CDR3 contains 11 residues. The CDR3, as DNA: TGTGCCGGCAGCCCGATTTACGAGCAGTACTTC. It codes for CAGSPIYEQYF.